This T cell receptor beta chain was recorded in a study of T cells in Graves' hyperthyroidism and ophthalmopathy. Study details: Before treatment of any kind, peripheral blood was taken at initial diagnosis.

Amplification of TCR beta CDR3 regions used RNA as the template. HTBI primers were the set used in a first-round RT-PCR of the TCR CDR3. Using its own MiXCR run on the multiplex PCR reads, TCRdb lists one record per CDR3 protein. The sample has approximately 690,000 distinct CDR3 sequences; around 13% are singletons. For ophthalmopathy patients, the Clinical Activity Score was at least 3 and the NOSPECS grade at least 4; duration was under 3 months. The authors took PBMCs from over 8.5 ml fresh peripheral blood. The CDR3 sequence is 15 residues long. Germline V gene sequence: CDR1 MGHRA, CDR2 YSYEKL. Deletions cut 0 bases from V and 2 bases from J, with 8 bases between.

The TCR comes from a woman aged 50 to 60 with Graves' ophthalmopathy. The sample consisted of blood. The V gene is TRBV4-1, the J gene TRBJ1-5; no clear D gene. CDR3: CASSQERAGNQPQHF. The CDR3 DNA is TGCGCCAGCAGCCAAGAGCGGGCAGGCAATCAGCCCCAGCATTTT.